This T cell receptor (beta chain) was captured in a study of beta chain features in type 1 diabetes. Study conclusions and caveats: It was among patients, rather than healthy donors, that naive, central memory and Treg TCRB repertoires appeared more similar. Moderate yet significant TCRB CDR3 shortening was seen in Type 1 diabetes patients in all four CD4+ subsets. Junctions at VDJ sites from type 1 diabetes patients had fewer insertions and more deletions.

Of note for this clone: Its specificity is unknown.

Reverse transcribing all isolated RNA meant expressed TCRB transcripts were sequenced. The method was immunoSEQ multiplex PCR; TCRdb's version includes in-frame clones alone and lacks a portion of them. The sample comprises more than 550,000 clones, roughly an eighth of which are singletons, and 0.035% to 0.045% rests with the top ten. Sequencing input: naive CD4+ T cells from blood. This TCR came from a young man with type 1 diabetes.

CDR3: CASSSWAGQFATNEKLFF. The DNA for the CDR3 is TGTGCCAGCAGCTCCTGGGCGGGGCAGTTTGCAACTAATGAAAAACTGTTTTTT. The J gene is TRBJ1-4, the V gene TRBV9; TRBD1 is a possible D gene (5 bases). The CDR3 totals 18 residues. Germline V gene sequence: CDR1 SGDLS, CDR2 YYNGEE. V was shortened by 4 bases and J by 0 bases, with 19 bases between the two germline ends. Full variable domain (outside the CDR3, taken from reference TRBV9 and TRBJ1-4): DSGVTQTPKHLITATGQRVTLRCSPRSGDLSVYWYQQSLDQGLQFLIQYYNGEERAKGNILERFSAQQFPDLHSELNLSSLELGDSALYFCASSSWAGQFATNEKLFFGSGTQLSVL.